What follows are 26 T cell receptor beta chains derived from one specimen sequenced in a study of blood T cell repertoires in COVID-19 (dated by TCRdb to the early 2020s). The library was obtained by the immunoSEQ multiplex PCR assay. What TCRdb holds here is the immuneACCESS table cut down to in-frame rearrangements. Part of the clones is not present; checked against another copy, under half of the missing clones reflect an unresolved V gene, and the others are unexplained. For this sample there are 160,000 or so clones; more than 90% appear just once. Together, the top ten hold 18% of the sample. Source material: peripheral blood. These TCRs come from a man aged 55 to 69 with active or convalescent COVID-19.

V usage is TRBV6-6 and J usage is TRBJ2-2; 7 nucleotides agree with TRBD1. The CDR3 is 16 residues long. V lost 2 bases to trimming and J lost 0 bases; unmatched junction nucleotides: 3. The V gene's germline CDR1 is MNHNY and CDR2 SVGAGI (reference sequence). The CDR3 DNA is TGTGCCAGCAGTTACAGGACAGGTCCGAACACCGGGGAGCTGTTTTTT. Protein product: CASSYRTGPNTGELFF.

The chain is built from TRBV5-1 and TRBJ1-1, with 7 bases that match TRBD1. This CDR3 spans 14 amino acids. The V and J ends lost 0 bases and 10 bases, in that order; junction bases with no gene match: 9. Looked up from germline, CDR1 is SGHRS and CDR2 is YFSETQ. The CDR3, as DNA: TGCGCCAGCAGCTTGGCTGTCGGACAGGCCCTAGCTTTCTTT. Encoded protein: CASSLAVGQALAFF.

This clone has only a few counts. The chain combines TRBV29-1 with TRBJ1-1; D gene unclear. This CDR3 has 12 residues. Trimming shortened V by 4 bases and J by 0 bases, and 6 bases separated the two germline ends. Germline loops: CDR1 SQVTM, CDR2 ANQGSEA. This CDR3 reads CSVAAVNTEAFF. The CDR3 bases are TGCAGCGTTGCGGCGGTGAACACTGAAGCTTTCTTT.

This clone was detected a few times. The gene calls are TRBV27 and TRBJ1-5; D not certain. The CDR3 sequence is 13 residues long. Trimming removed 6 bases from V and 3 bases from J, with 9 bases in between. Germline CDR1 reads MNHEY; CDR2 reads SMNVEV (reference sequence). Written as DNA, the CDR3 is TGTGCCAGCAGCGGTGTGAACAATCAGCCCCAGCATTTT. Its translation: CASSGVNNQPQHF.

This rearrangement joins TRBV5-1 to TRBJ2-2; a weak D match, TRBD2 (7 bases). Germline V gene sequence: CDR1 SGHRS, CDR2 YFSETQ. This CDR3 comprises 17 residues. V was pared by 2 bases and J by 4 bases, with 18 bases between. CDR3 sequence reads: CASSFPEGGKITGELFF. CDR3 in DNA: TGCGCCAGCAGCTTCCCGGAGGGGGGGAAGATCACCGGGGAGCTGTTTTTT.

The chain couples TRBV29-1 to TRBJ1-1; the D is unclear. The CDR3 has 12 residues. V dropped 7 bases and J dropped 1 base, with 10 bases sitting between them. Germline-derived CDR1 and CDR2 are SQVTM and ANQGSEA. The CDR3: CSGRFTNTEAFF. CDR3 sequence (DNA): TGCAGCGGCAGGTTTACGAACACTGAAGCTTTCTTT.

The rearrangement uses TRBV20-1 and TRBJ2-1; 8 bases align to TRBD2. This CDR3 is 11 amino acids long. CDR1 and CDR2 from the germline V gene are DFQATT and SNEGSKA (reference sequence). Unmatched junction bases numbered 3, after V lost 5 bases and J lost 9 bases. The CDR3 region is CSAWTSSEQFF. The CDR3 DNA is TGCAGTGCTTGGACTAGCAGTGAGCAGTTCTTC.

J is TRBJ2-1 and V is TRBV10-3, with a tentative D call TRBD2 (5 bases). The CDR3 totals 14 residues. Between the trimmed V and J ends, which lost 4 bases and 7 bases, there was a span of 14 bases. Germline V gene lookup returns CDR1 ENHRY and CDR2 SYGVKD. The CDR3: CAISVDSVGNEQFF. DNA for the CDR3: TGTGCCATCAGTGTTGATAGCGTAGGTAATGAGCAGTTCTTC.

There are a few counts of this clone. V is TRBV19 and J is TRBJ1-1, with D possibly matching TRBD1 (6 bases). V gave up 2 bases and J gave up 5 bases, with 15 bases separating them. Germline V lookup: CDR1 LNHDA, CDR2 SQIVND (reference sequence). There are 15 residues in the CDR3. The CDR3 sequence: CASSIPRQARTEAFF. The CDR3 region has the DNA TGTGCCAGTAGTATACCGAGACAGGCACGGACTGAAGCTTTCTTT.

The V call is TRBV2, the J call TRBJ2-7, with TRBD1 matching 7 bases. The CDR3 spans 11 residues. J was trimmed by 6 bases and V by 7 bases; bases with no gene match: 3. Germline CDR1 reads SNHLY; CDR2 reads FYNNEI. CDR3 protein: CASMTGFEQYF. The CDR3 nucleotides read TGTGCCAGCATGACAGGGTTCGAGCAGTACTTC.

Concerning this clone itself: The same CDR3 can be traced to other DNA sequences in this sample. The chain employs TRBV19 and TRBJ1-2; 8 positions agree with TRBD1. The CDR3 totals 14 residues. Germline values: CDR1 LNHDA, CDR2 SQIVND (reference sequence). With 3 bases clipped from V and 4 bases from J, the junction kept 4 bases outside the gene matches. The CDR3 coding sequence is TGTGCCAGTAGTATCCAGGGGGCGTCCTATGGCTACACCTTC. This translates into CASSIQGASYGYTF.

V and J are TRBV29-1 and TRBJ2-1, with 7 bases fitting TRBD1. The CDR3 is 13 amino acids. Germline V CDR1 and CDR2: SQVTM, ANQGSEA. The junction had 4 bases not matched to a gene; V was cut back by 5 bases and J by 3 bases. In nucleotides, the CDR3 is TGCAGCGTTACCCGGGACAGCTACAATGAGCAGTTCTTC. Its translation is CSVTRDSYNEQFF.

The rearrangement uses TRBV4-1 and TRBJ2-7; 12 bases align to TRBD2. The junction had 11 bases not matched to a gene; V was cut back by 4 bases and J by 7 bases. The germline V gene has CDR1 MGHRA and CDR2 YSYEKL. The CDR3 has 16 amino acids. The CDR3 protein is CASSPPRLAGVFEQYF. Written as DNA, the CDR3 is TGCGCCAGCAGCCCTCCGCGACTAGCGGGAGTCTTTGAGCAGTACTTC.

This chain links TRBV6-5 with TRBJ1-2, with a tentative D call TRBD1 (5 bases). Germline assignment: CDR1 MNHEY and CDR2 SVGAGI. The V and J ends lost 6 bases and 1 base respectively, with 12 bases between them. The CDR3 spans 14 residues. CDR3 sequence reads: CASSRNGHNYGYTF. CDR3 coding DNA: TGTGCCAGCAGCCGGAACGGACATAACTATGGCTACACCTTC.

The V gene is TRBV10-1, the J gene TRBJ1-5; D is perhaps TRBD1 (5 bases). V lost 6 bases and J 10 bases, leaving 34 bases between the germline ends. From germline, CDR1 is WNHNN and CDR2 SYGVQD (reference sequence). The CDR3 length is 19 residues. This CDR3 reads CASRESPAPNRKLISPQHF. The CDR3 DNA sequence: TGCGCCAGCAGGGAATCCCCTGCCCCTAACAGGAAATTAATCAGCCCCCAGCATTTT.

This chain links TRBV11-2 with TRBJ1-1, with 8 bases fitting TRBD1. Per the germline V gene, CDR1 is SGHAT and CDR2 is FQNNGV. This CDR3 is 17 amino acids long. V was pared by 5 bases and J by 7 bases, with 18 bases of the junction left unmatched. The DNA of the CDR3 is TGTGCCAGCAGCCAGGCGGGACAGGCCGTGTTGGGGGGTGAAGCTTTCTTT. It translates to CASSQAGQAVLGGEAFF. Together with reference TRBV11-2 and TRBJ1-1, the CDR3 gives the full variable domain: EAGVAQSPRYKIIEKRQSVAFWCNPISGHATLYWYQQILGQGPKLLIQFQNNGVVDDSQLPKDRFSAERLKGVDSTLKIQPAKLEDSAVYLCASSQAGQAVLGGEAFFGQGTRLTVV.

J is TRBJ1-3 and V is TRBV10-3; TRBD1 matches at 9 bases. V lost 2 bases, J lost 3 bases, and 5 bases stayed unmatched. The germline CDR1 and CDR2 sequences are ENHRY and SYGVKD. The CDR3 has 16 amino acids. The CDR3, as DNA: TGTGCCATCAGTGAGGTGACAGGGGGTGGTGGAAACACCATATATTTT. This sequence encodes CAISEVTGGGGNTIYF.

The table lists this clone with a few counts. The V and J genes are TRBV5-4 and TRBJ2-2; TRBD2 matches at 9 bases. J lost 5 bases, V lost 0 bases, and 2 bases had no gene match. Germline V gene sequence: CDR1 SGHNT, CDR2 YYREEE (reference sequence). The length of the CDR3 is 15 residues. The CDR3 here is CASSLGTSVTGELFF. DNA for the CDR3: TGTGCCAGCAGCTTGGGGACTAGCGTAACCGGGGAGCTGTTTTTT.

The V and J genes are TRBV4-1 and TRBJ1-1; 11 bases fit TRBD1. The CDR3 spans 16 residues. V was pared by 5 bases and J by 4 bases, with 9 bases of the junction left unmatched. Germline CDR1 is MGHRA and CDR2 is YSYEKL. This chain's CDR3 is CASSKTTGTGGTEAFF. Written as DNA, the CDR3 is TGCGCCAGCAGCAAGACGACCGGGACAGGGGGCACTGAAGCTTTCTTT.

For the CDR3, the DNA is TGCGCCAGCAGTGATCGACAGGGGGGAAACAATCAGCCCCAGCATTTT. Amino acids: CASSDRQGGNNQPQHF. The chain carries TRBV10-2 and TRBJ1-5, with 9 positions matching TRBD1. The CDR3 has 16 amino acids. From germline, CDR1 is WSHSY and CDR2 SAAADI. Germline trimming cut 3 bases from V and 3 bases from J; bases unmatched to any gene: 6.

CDR3 DNA sequence: TGCGCCAGCAGCTCGGGGGGTCGGGAGACCCAGTACTTC. Translating it yields CASSSGGRETQYF. The chain combines TRBV5-1 with TRBJ2-5, with 7 bases matching TRBD2. This CDR3 contains 13 residues. The germline V gene has CDR1 SGHRS and CDR2 YFSETQ. After removal of 3 bases from V and 5 bases from J, the junction contained 4 bases not matched to a gene.

V is TRBV5-4 and J is TRBJ2-2; 14 nucleotides line up with TRBD2. The trim removed 2 bases at V and 4 bases at J, leaving 7 bases unmatched. The CDR3 covers 18 residues. Germline CDR1 reads SGHNT; CDR2 reads YYREEE (reference sequence). CDR3 region: CASSFPGLAGASTGELFF. DNA for the CDR3: TGTGCCAGCAGCTTTCCGGGACTAGCGGGAGCATCCACCGGGGAGCTGTTTTTT.

The genes are TRBV5-1 and TRBJ1-1; possibly TRBD1 for D (5 bases). The ends were cut back, 0 bases at V and 6 bases at J, with 15 bases in the middle. CDR1 is SGHRS and CDR2 is YFSETQ in the germline V gene. The CDR3 extends over 15 amino acids. The CDR3 loop reads CASSLDPGPRAEAFF. DNA for the CDR3: TGCGCCAGCAGCTTGGATCCAGGGCCCAGGGCTGAAGCTTTCTTT.

The chain links TRBV7-9 to TRBJ1-5; 7 positions match TRBD1. The CDR3 extends over 14 amino acids. The V gene end was trimmed by 5 bases and the J gene end by 9 bases; junction bases not matched to a gene: 10. Germline loops: CDR1 SEHNR, CDR2 FQNEAQ (reference sequence). CDR3 amino acids: CASSIGQVSTPQHF. CDR3 bases: TGTGCCAGCAGCATTGGACAGGTCTCTACGCCCCAGCATTTT.

The J gene is TRBJ2-3, the V gene TRBV3-1 (or the pseudogene TRBV3-2); D is ambiguous. Deletions cut 0 bases from V and 5 bases from J, with 12 bases between. The CDR3 has 15 amino acids. Germline V CDR1 and CDR2: LGHDT, YNNKEL (reference sequence). CDR3 coding DNA: TGTGCCAGCAGCCAAGACCTGACTCCCCAAGATACGCAGTATTTT. This sequence encodes CASSQDLTPQDTQYF.

This clone was seen just once. The chain recombines TRBV18 with TRBJ2-5; D ambiguous. There are 12 residues in the CDR3. CDR1 is KGHSH, CDR2 LQKENI, per germline. V lost 3 bases to trimming and J lost 2 bases, with 4 bases between them. CDR3 protein: CASSPRQETQYF. The CDR3 DNA is TGTGCCAGCTCACCGCGACAAGAGACCCAGTACTTC.